This T cell receptor (beta chain) was captured in a study of T cell responses to AZD1222 COVID-19 vaccine. General study points: Unmutated variant regions reportedly attract nearly half of all spike-specific TCRs. At baseline, just a handful of AZD1222 recipients tested seropositive.

This clone was seen only a few times. Antigen specificity is unknown. Using immunoSEQ multiplex PCR, the repertoire was profiled, and TCRdb retains in-frame clones only, with some absent. The sample has 190,000 or so clones; under 95% are singletons. Trimming cost V 4 bases and J 4 bases, with 4 bases left between them. Germline V gene sequence: CDR1 SGDLS, CDR2 YYNGEE. The CDR3 runs 11 residues. The gene calls are TRBV9 and TRBJ2-3, with no clear D. Sequenced material: peripheral blood, taken 28 days after the second AZD1222 dose. This receptor was taken from an adult who received the AZD1222 COVID-19 vaccine. This CDR3 is CASSPADTQYF. CDR3 coding DNA: TGTGCCAGCAGCCCTGCAGATACGCAGTATTTT. The full variable domain, in which reference TRBV9 and TRBJ2-3 provide the parts outside the CDR3, is DSGVTQTPKHLITATGQRVTLRCSPRSGDLSVYWYQQSLDQGLQFLIQYYNGEERAKGNILERFSAQQFPDLHSELNLSSLELGDSALYFCASSPADTQYFGPGTRLTVL.